Following are 2 T cell receptor beta chains from one sample sequenced in a study of blood T cell repertoires in COVID-19. The repertoire was sequenced with immunoSEQ multiplex PCR; TCRdb's copy has only in-frame clones and lacks some. Among 240,000 or so clones listed, approximately 78% were seen once. Sequenced material: peripheral blood. These TCRs come from a woman between 18 and 29 years old with acute or convalescent COVID-19.

Concerning this clone: A junction end diverges from the germline sequence, so it may reflect a read error. This rearrangement joins TRBV12-3 or TRBV12-4 to TRBJ2-7; 9 bases line up with TRBD1. The CDR3 totals 13 residues. The CDR3 DNA is TGTGCCAGCAAACTGATCGAACAGGGGGCGCTTAACTTC. Translated, it gives CASKLIEQGALNF.

The chain is built from TRBV6-5 and TRBJ1-2; no reliable D call. Trimming pared 11 bases from V and 4 bases from J, leaving 20 bases between. CDR3 length: 14 amino acids. Germline-derived CDR1 and CDR2 are MNHEY and SVGAGI. The CDR3 sequence is CAAGLGDHTYGYTF. The CDR3, as DNA: TGTGCCGCGGGCCTCGGTGATCACACCTATGGCTACACCTTC.